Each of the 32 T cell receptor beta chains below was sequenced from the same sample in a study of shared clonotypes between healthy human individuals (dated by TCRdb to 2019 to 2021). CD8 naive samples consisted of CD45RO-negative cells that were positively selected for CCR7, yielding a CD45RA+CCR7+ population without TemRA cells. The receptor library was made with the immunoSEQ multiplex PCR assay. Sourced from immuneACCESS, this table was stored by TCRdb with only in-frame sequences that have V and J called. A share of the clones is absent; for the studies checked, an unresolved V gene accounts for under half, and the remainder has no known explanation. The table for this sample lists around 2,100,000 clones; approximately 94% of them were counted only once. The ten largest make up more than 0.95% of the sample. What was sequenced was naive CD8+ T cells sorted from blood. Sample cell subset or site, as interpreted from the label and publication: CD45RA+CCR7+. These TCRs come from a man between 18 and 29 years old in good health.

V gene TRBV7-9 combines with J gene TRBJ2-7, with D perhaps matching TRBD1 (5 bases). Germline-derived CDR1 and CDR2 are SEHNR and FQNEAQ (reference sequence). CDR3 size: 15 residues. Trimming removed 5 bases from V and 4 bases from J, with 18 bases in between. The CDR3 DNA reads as TGTGCCAGCAGCCCAGGGTGGGTCGATTTGTACGAGCAGTACTTC. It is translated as CASSPGWVDLYEQYF. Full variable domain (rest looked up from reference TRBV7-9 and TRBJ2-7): DTGVSQNPRHKITKRGQNVTFRCDPISEHNRLYWYRQTLGQGPEFLTYFQNEAQLEKSRLLSDRFSAERPKGSFSTLEIQRTEQGDSAMYLCASSPGWVDLYEQYFGPGTRLTVT.

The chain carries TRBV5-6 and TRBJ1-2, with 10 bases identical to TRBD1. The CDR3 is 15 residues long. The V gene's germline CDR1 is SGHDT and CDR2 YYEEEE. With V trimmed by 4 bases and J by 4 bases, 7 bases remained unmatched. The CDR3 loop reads CASSGTGQGFYGYTF. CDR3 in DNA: TGTGCCAGCAGCGGAACGGGACAGGGGTTCTATGGCTACACCTTC.

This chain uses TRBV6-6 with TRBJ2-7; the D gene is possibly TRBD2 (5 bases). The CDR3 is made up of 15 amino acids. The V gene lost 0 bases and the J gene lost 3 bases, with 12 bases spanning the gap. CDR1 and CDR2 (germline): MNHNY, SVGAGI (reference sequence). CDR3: CASSYSSEGNYEQYF. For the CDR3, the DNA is TGTGCCAGCAGTTACTCGAGTGAGGGTAACTACGAGCAGTACTTC.

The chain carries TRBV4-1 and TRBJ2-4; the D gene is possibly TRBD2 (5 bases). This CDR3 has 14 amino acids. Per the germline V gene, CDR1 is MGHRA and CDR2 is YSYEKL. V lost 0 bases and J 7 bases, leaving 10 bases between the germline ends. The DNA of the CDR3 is TGCGCCAGCAGCCAAGATCCGGGATGGAACATTCAGTACTTC. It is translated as CASSQDPGWNIQYF.

CDR3 sequence: CASSDLGQGGDETQYF. The CDR3 DNA sequence: TGTGCCAGCAGTGATTTAGGACAGGGGGGCGATGAGACCCAGTACTTC. V and J are TRBV2 and TRBJ2-5, with TRBD1 matching 10 bases. Germline CDR1 reads SNHLY; CDR2 reads FYNNEI. The CDR3 is 16 residues long. V dropped 3 bases and J dropped 5; count of bases not matched to a gene: 9.

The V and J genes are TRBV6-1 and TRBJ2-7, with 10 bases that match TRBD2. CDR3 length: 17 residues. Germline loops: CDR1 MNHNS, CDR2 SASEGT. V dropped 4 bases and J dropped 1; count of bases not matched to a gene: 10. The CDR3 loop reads CASSGYSGRARSYEQYF. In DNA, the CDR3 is TGTGCCAGCAGTGGGTACAGCGGGAGGGCCAGGTCCTACGAGCAGTACTTC.

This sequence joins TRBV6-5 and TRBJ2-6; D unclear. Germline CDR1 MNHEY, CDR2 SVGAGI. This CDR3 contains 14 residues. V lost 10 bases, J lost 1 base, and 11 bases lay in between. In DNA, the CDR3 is TGTGCCACCGGAGTAACTTCTGGGGCCAACGTCCTGACTTTC. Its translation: CATGVTSGANVLTF.

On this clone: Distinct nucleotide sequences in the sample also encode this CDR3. CDR3 region: CASSPRGGTDTQYF. The CDR3 DNA reads TGTGCCAGCAGCCCACGGGGCGGAACAGATACGCAGTATTTT. This chain links TRBV13 with TRBJ2-3; D could derive from TRBD1 or TRBD2 (5 bases each). The CDR3 has 14 residues. Germline assignment: CDR1 PRHDT and CDR2 FYEKMQ (reference sequence). Trimming cost V 5 bases and J 3 bases, with 12 bases left between them.

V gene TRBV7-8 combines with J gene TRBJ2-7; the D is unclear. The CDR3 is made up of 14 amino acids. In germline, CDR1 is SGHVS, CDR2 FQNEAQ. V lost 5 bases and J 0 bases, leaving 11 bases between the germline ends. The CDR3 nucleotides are TGTGCCAGCAGCCCTTGGACGAACTCCTACGAGCAGTACTTC. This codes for CASSPWTNSYEQYF.

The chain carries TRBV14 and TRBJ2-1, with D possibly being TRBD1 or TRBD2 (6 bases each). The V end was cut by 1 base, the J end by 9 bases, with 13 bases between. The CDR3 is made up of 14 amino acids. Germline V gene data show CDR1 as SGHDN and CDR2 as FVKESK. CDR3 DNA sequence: TGTGCCAGCAGCCAAGGACTGGGGGGCAGTGAGCAGTTCTTC. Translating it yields CASSQGLGGSEQFF.

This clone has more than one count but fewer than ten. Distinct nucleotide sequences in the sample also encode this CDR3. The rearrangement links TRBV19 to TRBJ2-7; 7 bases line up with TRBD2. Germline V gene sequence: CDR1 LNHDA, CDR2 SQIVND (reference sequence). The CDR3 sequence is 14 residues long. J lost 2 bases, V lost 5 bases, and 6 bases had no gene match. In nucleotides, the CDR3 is TGTGCCAGTAGTCCAGGACGGGGGGCCTACGAGCAGTACTTC. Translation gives CASSPGRGAYEQYF.

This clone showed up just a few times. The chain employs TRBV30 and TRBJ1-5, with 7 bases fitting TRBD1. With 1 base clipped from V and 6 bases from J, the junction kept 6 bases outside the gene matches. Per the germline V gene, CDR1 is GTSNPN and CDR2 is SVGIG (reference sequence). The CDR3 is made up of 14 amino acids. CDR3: CAWSDTGVAQPQHF. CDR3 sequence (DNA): TGTGCCTGGAGTGATACAGGGGTTGCTCAGCCCCAGCATTTT.

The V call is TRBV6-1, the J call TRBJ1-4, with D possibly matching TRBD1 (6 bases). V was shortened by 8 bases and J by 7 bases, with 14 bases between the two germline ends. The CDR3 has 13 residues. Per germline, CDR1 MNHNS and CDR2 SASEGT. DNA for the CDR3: TGTGCCAGCCTTGCAGGGGTGTCTGAAAAACTGTTTTTT. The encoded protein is CASLAGVSEKLFF.

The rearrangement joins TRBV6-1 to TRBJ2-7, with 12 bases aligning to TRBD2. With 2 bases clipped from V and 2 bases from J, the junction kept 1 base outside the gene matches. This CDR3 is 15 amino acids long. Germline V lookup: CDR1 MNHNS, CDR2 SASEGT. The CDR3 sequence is CASSERTSGTYEQYF. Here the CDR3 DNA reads TGTGCCAGCAGTGAAAGGACTAGCGGGACCTACGAGCAGTACTTC.

CDR3 region: CASSGGTGELFF. The CDR3 DNA is TGTGCCAGCAGCGGGGGAACCGGGGAGCTGTTTTTT. The J gene is TRBJ2-2, the V gene TRBV7-9, with D perhaps assigned TRBD1 or TRBD2 (5 bases each). V lost 5 bases to trimming and J lost 5 bases, with 6 bases between them. Germline V CDR1 and CDR2: SEHNR, FQNEAQ (reference sequence). This CDR3 comprises 12 residues.

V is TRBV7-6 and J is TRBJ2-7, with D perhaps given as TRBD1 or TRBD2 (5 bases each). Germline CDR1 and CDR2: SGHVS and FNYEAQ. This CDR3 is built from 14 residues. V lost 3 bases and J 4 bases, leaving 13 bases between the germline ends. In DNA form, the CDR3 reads TGTGCCAGCAGCTTGGGGGAGAACGCATACGAGCAGTACTTC. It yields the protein CASSLGENAYEQYF.

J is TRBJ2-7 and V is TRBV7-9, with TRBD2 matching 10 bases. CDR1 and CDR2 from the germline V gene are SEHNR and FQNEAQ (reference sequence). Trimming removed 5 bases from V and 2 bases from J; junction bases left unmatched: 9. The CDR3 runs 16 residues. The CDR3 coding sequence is TGTGCCAGCAGCCCAGCGACTAGCGGGTTTGCCTACGAGCAGTACTTC. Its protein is CASSPATSGFAYEQYF. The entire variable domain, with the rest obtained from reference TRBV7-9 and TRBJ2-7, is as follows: DTGVSQNPRHKITKRGQNVTFRCDPISEHNRLYWYRQTLGQGPEFLTYFQNEAQLEKSRLLSDRFSAERPKGSFSTLEIQRTEQGDSAMYLCASSPATSGFAYEQYFGPGTRLTVT.

Here the CDR3 reads CASSLDGLAGDYNEQFF. The CDR3 DNA reads TGTGCCAGCAGCTTAGATGGGCTAGCGGGAGACTACAATGAGCAGTTCTTC. This chain links TRBV11-2 with TRBJ2-1; the match to TRBD2 covers 10 bases. Trimming cost V 0 bases and J 3 bases; bases outside gene matches: 5. The germline CDR1 and CDR2 sequences are SGHAT and FQNNGV. The CDR3 length is 17 residues.

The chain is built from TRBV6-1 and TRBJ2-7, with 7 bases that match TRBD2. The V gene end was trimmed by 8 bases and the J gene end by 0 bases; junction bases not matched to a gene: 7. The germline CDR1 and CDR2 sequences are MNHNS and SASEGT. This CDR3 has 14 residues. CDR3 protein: CASVGGTYSYEQYF. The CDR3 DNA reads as TGTGCCAGCGTGGGGGGGACCTACTCCTACGAGCAGTACTTC.

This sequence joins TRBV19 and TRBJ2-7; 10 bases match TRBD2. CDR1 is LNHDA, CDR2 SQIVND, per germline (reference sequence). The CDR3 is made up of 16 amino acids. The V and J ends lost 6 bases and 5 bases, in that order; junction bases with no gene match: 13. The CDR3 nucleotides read TGTGCCAGTAGCTCAGCTAGCGGGAGACCGTTCCACGAGCAGTACTTC. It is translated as CASSSASGRPFHEQYF.

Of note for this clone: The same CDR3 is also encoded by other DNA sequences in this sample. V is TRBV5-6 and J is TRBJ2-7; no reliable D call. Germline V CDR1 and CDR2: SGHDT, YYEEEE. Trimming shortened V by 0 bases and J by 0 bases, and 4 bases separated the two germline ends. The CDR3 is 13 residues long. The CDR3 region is CASSLASSYEQYF. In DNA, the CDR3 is TGTGCCAGCAGCTTGGCTAGCTCCTACGAGCAGTACTTC.

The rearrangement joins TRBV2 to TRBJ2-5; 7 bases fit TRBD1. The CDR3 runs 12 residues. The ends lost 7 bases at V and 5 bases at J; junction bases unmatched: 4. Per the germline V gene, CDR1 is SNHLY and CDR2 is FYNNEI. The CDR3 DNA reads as TGTGCCAGCACGACAGGGATGGAGACCCAGTACTTC. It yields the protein CASTTGMETQYF.

The CDR3 coding sequence is TGTGCCAGCAGTTCCGACTCAATTGGATATAACTATGGCTACACCTTC. It specifies CASSSDSIGYNYGYTF. V is TRBV28 and J is TRBJ1-2, with unresolved D. This CDR3 comprises 16 residues. The V gene's germline CDR1 is MDHEN and CDR2 SYDVKM. The ends were cut back, 4 bases at V and 1 base at J, with 16 bases in the middle.

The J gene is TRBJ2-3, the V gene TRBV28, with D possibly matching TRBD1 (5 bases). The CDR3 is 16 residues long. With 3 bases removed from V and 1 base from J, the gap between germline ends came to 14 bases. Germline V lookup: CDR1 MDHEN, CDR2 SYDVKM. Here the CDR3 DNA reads TGTGCCAGCAGTTTCGTGGGGCCCTGGGGCACAGATACGCAGTATTTT. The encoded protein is CASSFVGPWGTDTQYF.

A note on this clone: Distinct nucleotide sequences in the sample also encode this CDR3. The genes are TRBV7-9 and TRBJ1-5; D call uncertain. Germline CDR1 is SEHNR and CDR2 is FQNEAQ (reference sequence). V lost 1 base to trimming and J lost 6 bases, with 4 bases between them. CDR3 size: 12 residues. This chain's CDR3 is CASSLGRQPQHF. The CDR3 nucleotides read TGTGCCAGCAGCTTAGGTCGTCAGCCCCAGCATTTT.

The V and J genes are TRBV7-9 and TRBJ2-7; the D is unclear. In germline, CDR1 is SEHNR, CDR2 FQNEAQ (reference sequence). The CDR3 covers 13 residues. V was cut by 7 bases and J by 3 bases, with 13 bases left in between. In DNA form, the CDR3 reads TGTGCCAGCACCACAGAAGGATACTACGAGCAGTACTTC. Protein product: CASTTEGYYEQYF.

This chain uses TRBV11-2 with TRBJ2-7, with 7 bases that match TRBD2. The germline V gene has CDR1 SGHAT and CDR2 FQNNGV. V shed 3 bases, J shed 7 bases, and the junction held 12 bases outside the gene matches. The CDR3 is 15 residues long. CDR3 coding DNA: TGTGCCAGCAGCTTGGGCCCGGGAGGTGTTGCGGAGCAGTACTTC. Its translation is CASSLGPGGVAEQYF.

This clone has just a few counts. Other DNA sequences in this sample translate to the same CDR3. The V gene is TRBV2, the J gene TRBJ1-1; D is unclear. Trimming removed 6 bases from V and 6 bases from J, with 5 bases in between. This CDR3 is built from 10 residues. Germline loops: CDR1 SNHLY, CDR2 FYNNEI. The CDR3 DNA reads TGTGCCAGCAGGGGCGCTGAAGCTTTCTTT. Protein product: CASRGAEAFF.

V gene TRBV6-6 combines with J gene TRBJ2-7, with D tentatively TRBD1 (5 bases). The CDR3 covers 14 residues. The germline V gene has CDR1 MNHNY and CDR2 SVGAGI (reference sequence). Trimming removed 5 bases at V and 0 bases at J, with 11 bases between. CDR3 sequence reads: CASSPTTDSYEQYF. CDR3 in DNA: TGTGCCAGCAGTCCGACGACAGACTCCTACGAGCAGTACTTC.

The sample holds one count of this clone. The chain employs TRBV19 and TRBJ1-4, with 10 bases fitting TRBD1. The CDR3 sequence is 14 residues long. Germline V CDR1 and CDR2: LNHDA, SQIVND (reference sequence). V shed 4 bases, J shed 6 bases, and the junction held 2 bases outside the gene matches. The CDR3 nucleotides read TGTGCCAGTAGTAGGGACAGGGGAGATGAAAAACTGTTTTTT. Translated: CASSRDRGDEKLFF.

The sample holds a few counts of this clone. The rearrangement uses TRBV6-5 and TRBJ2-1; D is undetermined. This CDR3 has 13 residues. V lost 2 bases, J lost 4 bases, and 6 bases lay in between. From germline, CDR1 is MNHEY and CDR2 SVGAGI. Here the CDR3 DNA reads TGTGCCAGCAGTTACAACAGATACAATGAGCAGTTCTTC. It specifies CASSYNRYNEQFF.

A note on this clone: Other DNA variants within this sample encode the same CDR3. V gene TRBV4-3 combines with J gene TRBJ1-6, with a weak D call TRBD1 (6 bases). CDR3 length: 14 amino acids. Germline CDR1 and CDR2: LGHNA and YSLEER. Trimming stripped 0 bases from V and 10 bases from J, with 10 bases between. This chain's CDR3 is CASSQETGNSPLHF. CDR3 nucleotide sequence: TGCGCCAGCAGCCAAGAAACAGGGAACTCACCCCTCCACTTT.